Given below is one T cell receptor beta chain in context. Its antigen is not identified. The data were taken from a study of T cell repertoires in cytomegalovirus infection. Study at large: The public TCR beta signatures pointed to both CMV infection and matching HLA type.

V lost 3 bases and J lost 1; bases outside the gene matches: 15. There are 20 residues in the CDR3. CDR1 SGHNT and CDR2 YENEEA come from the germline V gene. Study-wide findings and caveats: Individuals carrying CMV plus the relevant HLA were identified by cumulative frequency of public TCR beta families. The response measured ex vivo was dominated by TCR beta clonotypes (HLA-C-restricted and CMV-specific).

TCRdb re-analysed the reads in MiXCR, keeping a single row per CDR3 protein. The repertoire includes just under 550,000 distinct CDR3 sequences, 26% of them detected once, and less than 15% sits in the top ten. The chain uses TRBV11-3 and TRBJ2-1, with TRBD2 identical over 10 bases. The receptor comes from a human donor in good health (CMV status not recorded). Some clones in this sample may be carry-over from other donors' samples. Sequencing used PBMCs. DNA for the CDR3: TGTGCCAGCAGCTTCGGCATTCGAGCGGGAGGGCCAAGGTCCTACAATGAGCAGTTCTTC. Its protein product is CASSFGIRAGGPRSYNEQFF. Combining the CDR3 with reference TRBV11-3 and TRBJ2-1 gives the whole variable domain EAGVVQSPRYKIIEKKQPVAFWCNPISGHNTLYWYLQNLGQGPELLIRYENEEAVDDSQLPKDRFSAERLKGVDSTLKIQPAELGDSAVYLCASSFGIRAGGPRSYNEQFFGPGTRLTVL.